The entry that follows covers one TCR beta chain sequence. The entry originates in a study of OX40 agonist ivuxolimab in advanced cancers. The CDR3 covers 15 residues. Germline trimming cut 2 bases from V and 4 bases from J; bases unmatched to any gene: 7. From germline, CDR1 is SGHDT and CDR2 YYEEEE. On cycle 4 day 1 and cycle 7 day 1, as well as at baseline, blood was sampled. Clones were sequenced by immunoSEQ multiplex PCR, and TCRdb holds only the in-frame ones, with some missing. The data show 25,000 to 30,000 clones, more than 60% seen once. This receptor was taken from an adult with an advanced solid tumor such as melanoma, head and neck, liver or kidney cancer. The rearrangement uses TRBV5-6 and TRBJ2-7, with 9 nucleotides matching TRBD1. The source material was CD4+ or CD8+ T cells sorted from blood, sampled in a trial of the OX40 agonist ivuxolimab. CDR3 residues: CASSFGTGHGYEQYF. The CDR3 coding sequence is TGTGCCAGCAGCTTCGGGACAGGGCATGGGTACGAGCAGTACTTC.